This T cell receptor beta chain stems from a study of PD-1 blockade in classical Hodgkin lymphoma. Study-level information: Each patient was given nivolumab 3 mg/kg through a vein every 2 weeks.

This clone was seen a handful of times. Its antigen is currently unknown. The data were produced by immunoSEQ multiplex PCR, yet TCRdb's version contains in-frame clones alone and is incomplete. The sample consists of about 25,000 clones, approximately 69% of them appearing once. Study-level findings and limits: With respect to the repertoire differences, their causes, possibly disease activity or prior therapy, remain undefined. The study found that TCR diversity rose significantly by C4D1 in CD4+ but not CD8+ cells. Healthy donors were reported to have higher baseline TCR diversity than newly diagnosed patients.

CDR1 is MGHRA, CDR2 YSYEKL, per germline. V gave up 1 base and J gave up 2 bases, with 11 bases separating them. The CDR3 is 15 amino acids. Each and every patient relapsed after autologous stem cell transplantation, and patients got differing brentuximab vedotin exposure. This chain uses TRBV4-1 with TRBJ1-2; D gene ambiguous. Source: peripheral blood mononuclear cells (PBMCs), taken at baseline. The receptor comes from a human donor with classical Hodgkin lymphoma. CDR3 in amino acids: CASSQGPGINYGYTF. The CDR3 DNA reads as TGCGCCAGCAGCCAAGGACCCGGGATAAACTATGGCTACACCTTC.